This T cell receptor beta chain was identified during a study of T-cell reconstitution after alpha-beta-depleted transplantation in children. The CDR3 is 15 amino acids. Germline lookup yields CDR1 SGHRS and CDR2 YFSETQ. V was clipped by 4 bases and J by 0 bases; unmatched bases: 6. A word on this clonotype: Its antigen is currently unknown.

Unique molecular identifiers tagged the TCRbeta library. TCRdb re-called the PCR reads with MiXCR, one entry per CDR3 protein. This sample has about 980,000 distinct CDR3 sequences, with roughly 29% found just once. Overall study findings and caveats: When one year had passed after transplant, most T-cell counts and diversity came from newly produced T cells. Expanded graft clones numbering several hundred reportedly gave rise to alpha-beta T cells about two months after transplant.

The source of this sequence is a boy less than two years old who had a stem cell transplant for SCID, so the T cells may come from the graft donor. V gene TRBV5-1 combines with J gene TRBJ1-1, with 7 positions matching TRBD1. The sample was PBMCs, mostly from graft donor cells, taken 360 days after TCRalphabeta/CD19-depleted stem cell transplant. The CDR3 DNA reads as TGCGCCAGCAGCAGCTACAGGGGTGTGAACACTGAAGCTTTCTTT. This codes for CASSSYRGVNTEAFF.